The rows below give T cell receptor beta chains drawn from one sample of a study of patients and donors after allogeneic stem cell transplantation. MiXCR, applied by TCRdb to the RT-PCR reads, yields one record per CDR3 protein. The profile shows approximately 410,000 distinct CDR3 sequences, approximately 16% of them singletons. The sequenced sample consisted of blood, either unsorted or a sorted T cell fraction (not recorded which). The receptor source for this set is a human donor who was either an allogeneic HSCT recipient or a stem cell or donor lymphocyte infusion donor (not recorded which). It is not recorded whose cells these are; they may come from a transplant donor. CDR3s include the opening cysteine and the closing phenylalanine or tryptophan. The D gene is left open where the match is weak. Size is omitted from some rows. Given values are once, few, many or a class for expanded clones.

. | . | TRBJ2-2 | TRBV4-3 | TGCGCCAGCAGCCTCACACGGGGAGCCCCGAACACCGGGGAGCTGTTTTTT | CASSLTRGAPNTGELFF
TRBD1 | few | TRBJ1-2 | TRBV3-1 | TGTGCCAGCAGCCAAGAAGAGGGACAGGCTAACTATGGCTACACCTTC | CASSQEEGQANYGYTF
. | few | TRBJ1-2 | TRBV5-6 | TGTGCCAGCAGCTTGATTAACCGGGACCGAGTCTATGGCTACACCTTC | CASSLINRDRVYGYTF
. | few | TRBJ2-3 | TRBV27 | TGTGCCAGCAGTTTGGTGGCGGCTTTCGCAGATACGCAGTATTTT | CASSLVAAFADTQYF
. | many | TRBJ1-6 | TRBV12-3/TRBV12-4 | TGTGCCAGCAGTTCGGGACCAAGGCGCTATTCACCCCTCCACTTT | CASSSGPRRYSPLHF
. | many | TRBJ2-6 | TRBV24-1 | TGTGCCACCAGTGATTTGAGCAGCTCTGGGGCCAACGTCCTGACTTTC | CATSDLSSSGANVLTF
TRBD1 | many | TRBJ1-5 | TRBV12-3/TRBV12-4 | TGTGCCAGCAGCCTAGTTGGACAGGGAAAAGGTAGCAATCAGCCCCAGCATTTT | CASSLVGQGKGSNQPQHF
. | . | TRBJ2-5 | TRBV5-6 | TGTGCCAGCAGCCTACTAACAGGACTGTTGAACGCCCAGTACTTC | CASSLLTGLLNAQYF
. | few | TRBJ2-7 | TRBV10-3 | TGTGCCATCAGTGAGTCGAAGGCAGTTTCCTACGAGCAGTACTTC | CAISESKAVSYEQYF
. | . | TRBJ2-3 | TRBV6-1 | TGTGCCAGCAGTGAAATCGGGACGTACACAGATACGCAGTATTTT | CASSEIGTYTDTQYF
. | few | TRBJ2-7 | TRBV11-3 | TGTGCCAGCAGCTTAACGTTTTGGGGGGGGCGAGACGAGCAGTACTTC | CASSLTFWGGRDEQYF
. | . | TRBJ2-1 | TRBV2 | TGTGCCAGCAGTGCGGGAGCCTACAATGAGCAGTTCTTC | CASSAGAYNEQFF
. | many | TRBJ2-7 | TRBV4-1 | TGCGCCAGCAGCCAAGTGTCCCACTACGAGCAGTACTTC | CASSQVSHYEQYF
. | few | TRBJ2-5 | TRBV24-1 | TGTGCCACCAATCAGGAGGAAGAGACCCAGTACTTC | CATNQEEETQYF
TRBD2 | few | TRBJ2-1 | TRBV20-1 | TGCAGTGCTAGACGGACTAGCGGGAGGGCCAGTCCCAATGAGCAGTTCTTC | CSARRTSGRASPNEQFF